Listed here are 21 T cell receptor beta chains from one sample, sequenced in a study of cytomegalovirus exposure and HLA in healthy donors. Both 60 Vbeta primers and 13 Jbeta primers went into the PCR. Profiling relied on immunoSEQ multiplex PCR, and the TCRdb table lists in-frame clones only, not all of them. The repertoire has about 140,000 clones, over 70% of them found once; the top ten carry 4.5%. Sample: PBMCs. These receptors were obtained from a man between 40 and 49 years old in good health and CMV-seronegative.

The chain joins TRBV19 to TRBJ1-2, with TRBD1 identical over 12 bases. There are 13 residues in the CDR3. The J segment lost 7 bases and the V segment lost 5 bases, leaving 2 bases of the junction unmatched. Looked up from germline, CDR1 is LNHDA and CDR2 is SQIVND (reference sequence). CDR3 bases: TGTGCCAGTAGTGGGACAGGGGGCAGTGGCTACACCTTC. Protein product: CASSGTGGSGYTF.

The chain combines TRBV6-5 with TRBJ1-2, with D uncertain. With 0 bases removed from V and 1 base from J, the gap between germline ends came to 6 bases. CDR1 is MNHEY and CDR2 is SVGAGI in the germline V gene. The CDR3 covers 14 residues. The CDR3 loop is CASSYSRLNYGYTF. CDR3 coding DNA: TGTGCCAGCAGTTACTCGAGGCTTAACTATGGCTACACCTTC.

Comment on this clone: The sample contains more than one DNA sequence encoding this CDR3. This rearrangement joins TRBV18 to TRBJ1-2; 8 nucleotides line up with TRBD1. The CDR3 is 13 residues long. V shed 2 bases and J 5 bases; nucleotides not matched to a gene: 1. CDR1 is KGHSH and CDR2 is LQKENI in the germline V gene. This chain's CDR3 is CASSPGTGYGYTF. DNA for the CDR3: TGTGCCAGCTCACCAGGGACAGGTTATGGCTACACCTTC.

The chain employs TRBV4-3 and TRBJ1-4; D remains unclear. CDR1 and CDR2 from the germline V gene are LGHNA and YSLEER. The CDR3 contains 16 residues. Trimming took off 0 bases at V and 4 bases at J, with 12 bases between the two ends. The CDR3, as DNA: TGCGCCAGCAGCCAAGATCCCCAGGCTTATAATGAAAAACTGTTTTTT. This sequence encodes CASSQDPQAYNEKLFF.

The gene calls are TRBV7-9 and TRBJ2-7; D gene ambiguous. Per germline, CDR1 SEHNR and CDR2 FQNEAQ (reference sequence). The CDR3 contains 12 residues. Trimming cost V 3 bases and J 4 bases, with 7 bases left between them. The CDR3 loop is CASSFFTYEQYF. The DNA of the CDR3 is TGTGCCAGCAGCTTTTTTACTTACGAGCAGTACTTC. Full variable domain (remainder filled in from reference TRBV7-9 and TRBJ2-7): DTGVSQNPRHKITKRGQNVTFRCDPISEHNRLYWYRQTLGQGPEFLTYFQNEAQLEKSRLLSDRFSAERPKGSFSTLEIQRTEQGDSAMYLCASSFFTYEQYFGPGTRLTVT.

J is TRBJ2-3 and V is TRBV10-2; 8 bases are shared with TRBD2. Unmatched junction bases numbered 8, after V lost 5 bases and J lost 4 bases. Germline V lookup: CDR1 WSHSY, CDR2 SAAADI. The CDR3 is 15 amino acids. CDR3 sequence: CASSSRTSRADTQYF. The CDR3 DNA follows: TGCGCCAGCAGTTCCCGGACTAGCCGGGCAGATACGCAGTATTTT.

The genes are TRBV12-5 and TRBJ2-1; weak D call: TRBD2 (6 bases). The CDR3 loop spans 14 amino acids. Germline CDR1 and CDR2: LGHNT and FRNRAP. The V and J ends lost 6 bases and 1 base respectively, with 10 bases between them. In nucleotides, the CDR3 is TGTGCTAGTGGACACGCGGGGTCCTACAATGAGCAGTTCTTC. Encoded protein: CASGHAGSYNEQFF.

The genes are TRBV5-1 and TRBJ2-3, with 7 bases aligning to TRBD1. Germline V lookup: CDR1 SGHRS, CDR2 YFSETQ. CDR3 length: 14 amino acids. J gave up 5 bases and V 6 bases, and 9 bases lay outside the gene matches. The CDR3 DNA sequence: TGCGCCAGCACCAACGGGACAGCCCGAGATACGCAGTATTTT. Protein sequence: CASTNGTARDTQYF.

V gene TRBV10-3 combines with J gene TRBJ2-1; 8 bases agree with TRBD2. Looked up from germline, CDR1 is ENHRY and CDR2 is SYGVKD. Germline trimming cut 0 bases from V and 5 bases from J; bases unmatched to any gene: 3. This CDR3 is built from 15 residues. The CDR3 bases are TGTGCCATCAGTGAGTCGGGACTAGGAAACAATGAGCAGTTCTTC. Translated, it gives CAISESGLGNNEQFF.

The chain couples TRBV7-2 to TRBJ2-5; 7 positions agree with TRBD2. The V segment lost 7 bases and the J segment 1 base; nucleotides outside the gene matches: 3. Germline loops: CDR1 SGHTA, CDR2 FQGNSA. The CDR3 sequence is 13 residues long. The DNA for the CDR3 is TGTGCCAGCACCCGGGGGGTCCAAGAGACCCAGTACTTC. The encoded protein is CASTRGVQETQYF.

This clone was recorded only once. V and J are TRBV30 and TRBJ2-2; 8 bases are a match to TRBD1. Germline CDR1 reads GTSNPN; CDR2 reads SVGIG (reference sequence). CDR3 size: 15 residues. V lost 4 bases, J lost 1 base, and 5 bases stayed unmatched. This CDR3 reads CAWNSGTGNTGELFF. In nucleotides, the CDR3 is TGTGCCTGGAATTCCGGGACAGGGAACACCGGGGAGCTGTTTTTT.

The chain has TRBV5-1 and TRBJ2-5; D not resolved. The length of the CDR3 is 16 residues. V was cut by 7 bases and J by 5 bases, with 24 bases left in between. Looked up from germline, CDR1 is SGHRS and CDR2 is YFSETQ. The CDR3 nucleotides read TGCGCCAGCTCCCACGCGCCACGGAGAGGAGTGGAGACCCAGTACTTC. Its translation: CASSHAPRRGVETQYF.

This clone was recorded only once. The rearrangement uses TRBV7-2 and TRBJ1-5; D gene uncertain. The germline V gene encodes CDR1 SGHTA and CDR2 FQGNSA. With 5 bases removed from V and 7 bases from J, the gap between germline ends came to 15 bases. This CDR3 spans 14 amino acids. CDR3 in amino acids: CASSRGREEQPQHF. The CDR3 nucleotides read TGTGCCAGCAGCCGAGGGAGGGAGGAACAGCCCCAGCATTTT.

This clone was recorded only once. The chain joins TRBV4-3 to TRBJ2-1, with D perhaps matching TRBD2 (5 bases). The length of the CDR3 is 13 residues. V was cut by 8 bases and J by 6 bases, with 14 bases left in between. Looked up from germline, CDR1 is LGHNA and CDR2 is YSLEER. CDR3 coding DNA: TGCGCCAGCCGATTAACCGGGGTCAATGAGCAGTTCTTC. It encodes CASRLTGVNEQFF.

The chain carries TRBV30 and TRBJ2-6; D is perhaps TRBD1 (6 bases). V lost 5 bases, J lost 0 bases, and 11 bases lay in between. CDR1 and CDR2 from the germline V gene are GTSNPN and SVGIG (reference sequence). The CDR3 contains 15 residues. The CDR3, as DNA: TGTGCCTGGGGCCAGGGGTTCTCTGGGGCCAACGTCCTGACTTTC. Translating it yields CAWGQGFSGANVLTF.

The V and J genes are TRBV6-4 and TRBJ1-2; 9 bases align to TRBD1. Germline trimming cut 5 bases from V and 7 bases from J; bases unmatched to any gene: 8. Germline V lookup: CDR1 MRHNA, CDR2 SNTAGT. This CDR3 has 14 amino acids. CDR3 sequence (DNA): TGTGCCAGCAGTTCTAACAGGGGGCTCGGTGGCTACACCTTC. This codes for CASSSNRGLGGYTF.

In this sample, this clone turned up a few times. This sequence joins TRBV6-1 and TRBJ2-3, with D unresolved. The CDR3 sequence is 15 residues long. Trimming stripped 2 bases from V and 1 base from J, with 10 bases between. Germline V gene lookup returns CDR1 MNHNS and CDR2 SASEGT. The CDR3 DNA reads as TGTGCCAGCAGTGAAAACCTACAGCGCACAGATACGCAGTATTTT. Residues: CASSENLQRTDTQYF.

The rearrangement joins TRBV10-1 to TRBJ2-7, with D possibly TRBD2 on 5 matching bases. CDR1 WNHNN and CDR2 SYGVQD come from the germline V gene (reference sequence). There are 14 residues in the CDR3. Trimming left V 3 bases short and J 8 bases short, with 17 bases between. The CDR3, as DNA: TGCGCCAGCAGTGATTCCCGATTCGGGGTACAGCAGTACTTC. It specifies CASSDSRFGVQQYF.

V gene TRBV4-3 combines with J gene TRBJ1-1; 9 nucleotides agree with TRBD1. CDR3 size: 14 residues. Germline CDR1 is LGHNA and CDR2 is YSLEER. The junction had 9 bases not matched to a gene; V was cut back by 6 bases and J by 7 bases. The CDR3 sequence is CASRPGQGVHEAFF. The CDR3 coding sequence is TGCGCCAGCAGACCGGGACAGGGAGTCCATGAAGCTTTCTTT.

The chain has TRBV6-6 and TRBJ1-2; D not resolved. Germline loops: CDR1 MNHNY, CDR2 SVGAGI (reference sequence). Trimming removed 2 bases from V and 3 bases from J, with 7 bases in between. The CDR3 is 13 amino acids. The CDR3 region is CASSYEGDYGYTF. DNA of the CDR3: TGTGCCAGCAGTTACGAGGGAGACTATGGCTACACCTTC.

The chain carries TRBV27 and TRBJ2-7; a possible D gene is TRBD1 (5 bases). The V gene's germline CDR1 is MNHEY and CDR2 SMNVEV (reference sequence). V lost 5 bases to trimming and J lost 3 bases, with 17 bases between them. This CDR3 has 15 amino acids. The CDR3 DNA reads TGTGCCAGCAGTCTTGGGGCTCGGGCCCGCTACGAGCAGTACTTC. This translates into CASSLGARARYEQYF.